The clone carrying this T cell receptor beta chain was picked up a small number of times. Its ends do not fully match the called genes, so a read error is possible. CDR1 is MGHDK and CDR2 is SYGVNS in the germline V gene. This CDR3 region has 11 residues. Using immunoSEQ multiplex PCR, the repertoire was profiled, and TCRdb retains in-frame clones only, with some absent. The sample holds fewer than 400,000 clones, under 70% seen once. This sample is drawn from a study of cytotoxic CD8 clonotypes in ibrutinib-treated CLL. Frozen-stored PBMCs produced 1.5 to 2.5 micrograms of genomic DNA for TCR beta libraries.

The chain couples TRBV25-1 to TRBJ1-2; maybe TRBD1 (6 bases). The clonotype comes from a human donor with chronic lymphocytic leukemia. The sample was PBMCs, taken after 36 months of ibrutinib treatment. The CDR3 here is CASSADRIRSF. The CDR3 nucleotides are TGTGCCAGCAGTGCCGACAGGATTAGAAGCTTC.